What follows describes a single T cell receptor (beta chain). Its antigen is undetermined. This sample was included in a study of graft-versus-host responses after intestinal transplantation. On the study more broadly: Grafts that recipients had were multivisceral, liver-intestinal, or isolated intestinal transplants.

Using immunoSEQ multiplex PCR, the repertoire was profiled, and TCRdb retains in-frame clones only, with some absent. The sample carries fewer than 50,000 clones, about 91% recorded once. CDR1 and CDR2 (germline): SEHNR, FQNEAQ (reference sequence). Trimming cost V 0 bases and J 8 bases, with 10 bases left between them. The CDR3 spans 13 residues. The study's findings and limits: GvH clonotypes were identified within recipient marrow, with a subset emerging first in ileum or blood.

The receptor's source is a human patient who received an intestinal transplant, so some T cells may come from the graft donor. Sequenced material: PBMCs, taken 524 days after transplant. The chain uses TRBV7-9 and TRBJ1-1; D gene uncertain. The CDR3, as DNA: TGTGCCAGCAGCTTAGCCTACAGTGAAGAAGCTTTCTTT. It codes for CASSLAYSEEAFF.